This record looks at one T cell receptor (beta chain) sequence and its context. Its antigen remains undetermined. The record has no base qualities; no much larger clone is one base away. This record comes from a study of CD4 T cells in relation to SARS-CoV-2 and coronaviruses (dated by TCRdb to 2020 to 2023). Some background on the complete study: Using patient-derived lymphoblastoid cell lines, the shared crossreactive spike epitopes were mapped to their HLA restriction. A different TCR-beta assay, based on Illumina, was used to sequence expansion assays from other donors in the study. At the level of individual TCR clonotypes, the study measured memory CD4+ T cell crossreactivity between SARS-CoV-2 spike protein and common cold coronavirus spike proteins. Samples from a few pre-COVID donors and the naive versus memory experiments were sequenced with the Adaptive Biotechnologies TCR-sequencing kit; other data were Illumina-based. The study at large found these results: Small numbers of patients and of tested TCRs were a limitation of the study. Significantly weaker SARS-CoV-2-driven expansion was shown by crossreactive clones than by monoreactive clones, consistent with antigenic imprinting. No donor contributed both pre-pandemic and post-infection samples, which limited tracing the source of pre-existing responses. Since the crossreactivity analysis centred on spike protein, crossreactivity against other viral proteins was not assessed. Approximately 60% of donors had memory CD4+ clonotypes that crossrecognized SARS-CoV-2 and at least one common cold coronavirus spike. Sequencing of naive versus memory cells indicated that the assay detects memory recall responses, not primary responses primed during culture.

CD4+ T cells from unexposed donors were collected before the COVID-19 pandemic (2011-2018). To separate naive from memory CD4+ T cells, cryopreserved PBMCs first underwent CD4 enrichment and then EasySep naive CD4+ T cell enrichment. The leukapheresis product used for the unexposed donors was purchased from a commercial source. PBMCs were isolated from leukapheresis product or whole blood by Ficoll-Paque PLUS gradient centrifugation. The PBMCs went either fresh into the expansion assay or into cryopreservation at -140 degrees C. The QIAamp Micro DNA Kit was used to extract genomic DNA from the CD4+ T cells. CDR1 and CDR2, looked up from the germline V gene, are SGHTS and YDEGEE. V and J are truncated by 2 bases and 4 bases respectively, leaving an intervening sequence of 10 bases. The CDR3, cysteine through phenylalanine, is 14 amino acids long. Kept here is only the CDR3 DNA, which spans 42 bases and is read in frame from base 1.

Uncultured naive and memory CD4+ T cell DNA received deep-resolution immunoSEQ TCR-beta sequencing. Per the source publication's procedure: During preprocessing, nonproductive sequences were removed, as were CDR3s that did not start with C, did not end with F or W, or were shorter than 7 amino acids. Cultured and uncultured naive and memory CD4+ repertoires were searched for CDR3s previously identified as spike- and CEF-reactive. Pairwise Levenshtein distance, computed with the stringdist R package after three terminal residues were trimmed from each end, was used as the measure of CDR3 homology. TCRdb provides this immuneACCESS table in a form limited to in-frame rearrangements. Some clones are lacking; in checked studies, under half of them reflect an unresolved V gene, and why the rest are absent is not known. D and trimming were read from the DNA, whereas the V and J calls and clone size are those reported in that table. The sample table lists about 59,000 clones, roughly 88% of them with a count of one. The ten largest clones take up about 1.3% of the sample.

This sequence was found in a human donor in good health. Sequences were obtained from memory CD4+ T cells from PBMCs. Read against the paper, the sample's cell subset or site label means: memory (non-naive) CD4+ T cells. Recombination connected TRBV5-8 to TRBJ2-1; the D segment is perhaps TRBD1 or TRBD2, each sharing 5 matched bases. The CDR3 region has the sequence CASSFRDQYNEQFF. In nucleotide form, the sequence is TGTGCCAGCAGCTTCCGGGACCAGTACAATGAGCAGTTCTTC. When the CDR3 is completed using the reference TRBV5-8 and TRBJ2-1 genes on either side, the full variable domain is EAGVTQSPTHLIKTRGQQATLRCSPISGHTSVYWYQQALGLGLQFLLWYDEGEERNRGNFPPRFSGRQFPNYSSELNVNALELEDSALYLCASSFRDQYNEQFFGPGTRLTVL.